This T cell receptor beta chain appears in the sequencing data of a study of beta chain features in type 1 diabetes listed by TCRdb under 2018. Turning to the overall study: Mean age, gender distribution, total cell number and subset yield did not differ between patients and healthy donors. A total of over 90,000,000 sorted cells were examined across all samples, and a strong correlation was observed between cell number per subset and RNA yield. The study compared TCRB repertoires of sorted circulating CD4+ T cell subsets between recently diagnosed type 1 diabetes patients and matched healthy donors. Regulatory and stem cell-like memory subsets were isolated from only 8 patients and 8 healthy donors, whereas naive and central memory subsets came from all 30 or so donors.

All of the isolated RNA was reverse transcribed with the High Capacity cDNA Reverse Transcription Kit, so expressed TCRB transcripts were sequenced. Deep immunoSEQ sequencing was performed on naive, central memory and regulatory T cell samples, with an average of roughly 3.5 million total reads per sample. Sorted cells were lysed in RLT buffer and RNA was extracted with DNase-treated RNeasy Micro or Mini kits, depending on cell number. To prevent cross-contamination, each cell subset was processed individually, whereas patient and healthy donor samples were processed jointly. Using the immunoSEQ multiplex PCR, TCRB sequences were amplified from cDNA into 87-bp fragments spanning the CDR3 region. The amplicons were sequenced using the Illumina HiSeq platform. As for the original processing: Synthetic template baselines were used to correct PCR bias computationally, reads within Hamming distance 2 were collapsed, and singletons that could not be merged were discarded. Reads were aligned to IMGT to assign V, D and J genes, CDR3 length, and insertions or deletions at six rearrangement sites. Within each subset, clonotype counts were normalized to sorted cell number, after which true diversity and Gini coefficients were computed with the tcR R package. Repertoire sharing was quantified using the overlap coefficient calculated on TCRB nucleotide sequences. Held by TCRdb, this immuneACCESS table contains in-frame sequences only and omits some clones. Under half of the omission traces to an unresolved V gene where checked; the cause of the rest is unknown. D and trimming come from the DNA, and the V and J calls and clone size come from that table. This sample is represented by around 290,000 clones; 8% of them were singletons. The top ten constitute approximately 0.93% of the sample.

Turning to this clone: It lacks a known antigen. No base-level quality is on record; no much larger clone is a single base apart.

Overall study outcomes, separate from this receptor: Because the HLA sub-analyses included only small numbers of individuals, any influence of HLA type on TCRB rearrangement was left unresolved. Because cDNA rather than genomic DNA was sequenced, highly expressing activated cells could have been over-represented, although no difference in activation and CD3 levels was found between groups. Shorter templates might be favored by PCR, yet because patient and control samples were amplified and corrected together, any such skew would affect both groups equally. A moderate but significant shortening of TCRB CDR3 length was observed in type 1 diabetes patients in all four CD4+ subsets. Fewer insertions and more nucleotide deletions at VDJ recombination sites were observed in patients with type 1 diabetes, implying thymic rearrangement abnormalities. Naive, central memory and regulatory TCRB repertoires appeared to be more alike among patients than among healthy donors.

Each donor gave one peripheral blood draw, averaging approximately 110 mL, which was collected into heparinised tubes. Naive, central memory, regulatory and stem cell-like memory CD4+ T cells were sorted on a BD FACSAria II using a panel including CD45RO, CCR7, CD25, CD127, CD95 and CD27. All sorted populations exceeded 95% purity. Right away, PBMCs were isolated by Lymphoprep density gradient centrifugation and were stained directly, with no culture step. To minimize batch effects, samples were stained and sorted in pairs, one healthy donor with one patient per experiment. Including the terminal cysteine and phenylalanine, the CDR3 comprises 12 residues. Just CDR3 DNA is preserved here, 36 bases in frame from base 1. The V end loses 3 bases and the J end loses 9 bases, and a stretch of 12 bases separates them. Looking up the germline V gene (reference sequence) yields CDR1 LNHDA and CDR2 SQIVND.

The sequence was collected from a woman between 18 and 29 years old in good health. The chain is encoded by TRBV19 joined to TRBJ2-7; the D segment cannot be called with confidence. What was sequenced was central memory CD4+ T cells from blood. The CDR3 has the sequence CASSISFGRQYF. Read as DNA, the sequence is TGTGCCAGTAGTATCTCGTTTGGACGGCAGTACTTC.